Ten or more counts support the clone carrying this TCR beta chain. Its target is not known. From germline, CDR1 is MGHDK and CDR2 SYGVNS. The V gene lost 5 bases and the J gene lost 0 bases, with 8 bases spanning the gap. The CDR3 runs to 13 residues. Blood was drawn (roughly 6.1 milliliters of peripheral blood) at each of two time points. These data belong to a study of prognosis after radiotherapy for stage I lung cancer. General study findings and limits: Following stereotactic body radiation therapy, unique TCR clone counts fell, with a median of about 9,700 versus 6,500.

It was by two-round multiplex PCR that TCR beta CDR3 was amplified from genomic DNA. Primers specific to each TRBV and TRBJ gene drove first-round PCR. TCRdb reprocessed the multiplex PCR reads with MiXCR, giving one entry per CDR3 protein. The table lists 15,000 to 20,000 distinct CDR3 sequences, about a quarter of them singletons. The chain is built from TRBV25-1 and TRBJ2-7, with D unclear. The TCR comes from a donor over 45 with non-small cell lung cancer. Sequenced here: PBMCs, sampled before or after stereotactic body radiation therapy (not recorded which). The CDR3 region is CASSPENSYEQYF. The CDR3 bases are TGTGCCAGCAGTCCAGAGAACTCCTACGAGCAGTACTTC.